The following is a T cell receptor beta chain sequence with its context. The target antigen is unknown. The source of the sample is a study of T cell repertoires in cytomegalovirus infection. About the research overall: CMV epitopes, recently identified HLA-C-restricted and well-studied HLA-B-restricted, were used.

TCRdb called the reads again in MiXCR, with one record for every CDR3 protein. In the table there are hundreds of thousands of distinct CDR3 sequences, approximately 31% of which are singletons. The CDR3 length is 17 residues. J was trimmed by 0 bases and V by 3 bases; bases with no gene match: 7. This receptor was taken from a human donor in good health (CMV status not recorded). Some clones in this sample may be carry-over from other donors' samples. Sequencing used cultured CD8+ T cells from PBMCs, obtained from culture after CMV antigen stimulation. The chain couples TRBV12-3 or TRBV12-4 to TRBJ1-1; TRBD1 matches at 10 bases. CDR3 protein: CASSFAGQGKMNTEAFF. In DNA form, the CDR3 reads TGTGCCAGCAGTTTCGCGGGACAGGGGAAGATGAACACTGAAGCTTTCTTT.